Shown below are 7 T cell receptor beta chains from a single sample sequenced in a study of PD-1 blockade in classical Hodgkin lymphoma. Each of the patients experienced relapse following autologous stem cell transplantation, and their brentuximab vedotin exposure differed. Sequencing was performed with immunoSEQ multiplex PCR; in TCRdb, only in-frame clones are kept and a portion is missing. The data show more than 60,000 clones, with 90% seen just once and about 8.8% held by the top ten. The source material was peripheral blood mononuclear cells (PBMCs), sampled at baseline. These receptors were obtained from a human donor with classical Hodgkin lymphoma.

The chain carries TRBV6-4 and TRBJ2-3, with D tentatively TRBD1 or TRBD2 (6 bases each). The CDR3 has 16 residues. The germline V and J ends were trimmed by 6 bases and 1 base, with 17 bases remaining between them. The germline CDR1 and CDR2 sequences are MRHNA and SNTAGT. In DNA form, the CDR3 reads TGTGCCAGCAGCCCCTTGGGGGGCGTGGGCACAGATACGCAGTATTTT. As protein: CASSPLGGVGTDTQYF.

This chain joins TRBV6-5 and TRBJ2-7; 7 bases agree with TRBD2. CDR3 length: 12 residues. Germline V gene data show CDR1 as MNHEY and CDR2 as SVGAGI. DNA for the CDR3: TGTGCAGCGGGACGCTCTCTACTCGAGCAGTACTTC. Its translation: CAAGRSLLEQYF.

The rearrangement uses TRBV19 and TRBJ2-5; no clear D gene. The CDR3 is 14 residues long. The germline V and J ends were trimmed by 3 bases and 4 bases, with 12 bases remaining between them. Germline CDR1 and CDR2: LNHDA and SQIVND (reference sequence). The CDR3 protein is CASSMGLAGETQYF. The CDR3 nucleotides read TGTGCCAGTAGTATGGGCCTTGCTGGAGAGACCCAGTACTTC.

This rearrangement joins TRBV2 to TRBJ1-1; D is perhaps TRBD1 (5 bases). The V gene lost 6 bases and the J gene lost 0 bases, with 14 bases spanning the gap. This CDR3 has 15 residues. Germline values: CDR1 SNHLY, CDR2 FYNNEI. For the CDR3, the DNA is TGTGCCAGCAGCCCAAATTTAGGGGTGAACACTGAAGCTTTCTTT. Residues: CASSPNLGVNTEAFF. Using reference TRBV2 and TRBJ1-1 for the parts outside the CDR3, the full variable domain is EPEVTQTPSHQVTQMGQEVILRCVPISNHLYFYWYRQILGQKVEFLVSFYNNEISEKSEIFDDQFSVERPDGSNFTLKIRSTKLEDSAMYFCASSPNLGVNTEAFFGQGTRLTVV.

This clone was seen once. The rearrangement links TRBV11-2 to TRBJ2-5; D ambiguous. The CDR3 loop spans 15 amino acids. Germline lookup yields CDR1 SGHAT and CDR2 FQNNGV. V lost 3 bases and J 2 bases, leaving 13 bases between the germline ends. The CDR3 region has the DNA TGTGCCAGCAGCTTGGGTTTCCACAATCAAGAGACCCAGTACTTC. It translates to CASSLGFHNQETQYF.

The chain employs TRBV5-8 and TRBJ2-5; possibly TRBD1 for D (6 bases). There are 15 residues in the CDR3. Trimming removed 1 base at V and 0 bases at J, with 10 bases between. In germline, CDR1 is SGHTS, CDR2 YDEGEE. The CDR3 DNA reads TGTGCCAGCAGCTTGATAGGGGACAACCAAGAGACCCAGTACTTC. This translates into CASSLIGDNQETQYF.

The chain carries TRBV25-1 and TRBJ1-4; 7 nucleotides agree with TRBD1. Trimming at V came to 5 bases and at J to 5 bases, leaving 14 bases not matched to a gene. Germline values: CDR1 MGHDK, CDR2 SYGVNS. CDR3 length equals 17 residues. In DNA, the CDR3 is TGTGCCAGCAGTAGGTCAGGGGGGTCGAACTGGAATGAAAAACTGTTTTTT. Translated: CASSRSGGSNWNEKLFF. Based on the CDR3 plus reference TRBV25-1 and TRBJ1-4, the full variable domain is EADIYQTPRYLVIGTGKKITLECSQTMGHDKMYWYQQDPGMELHLIHYSYGVNSTEKGDLSSESTVSRIRTEHFPLTLESARPSHTSQYLCASSRSGGSNWNEKLFFGSGTQLSVL.